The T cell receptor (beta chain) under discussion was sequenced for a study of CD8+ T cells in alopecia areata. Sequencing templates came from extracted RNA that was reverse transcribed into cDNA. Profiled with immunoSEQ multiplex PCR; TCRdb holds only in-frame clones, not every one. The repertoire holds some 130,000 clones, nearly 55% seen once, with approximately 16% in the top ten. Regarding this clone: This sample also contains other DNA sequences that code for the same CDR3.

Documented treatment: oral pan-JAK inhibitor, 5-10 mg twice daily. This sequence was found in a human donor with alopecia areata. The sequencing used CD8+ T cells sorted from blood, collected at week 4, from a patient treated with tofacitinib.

DNA for the CDR3: TGTGCCAGCAGCTTAACTGGGGGCCACACAGATACGCAGTATTTT. Translation gives CASSLTGGHTDTQYF. This sequence joins TRBV11-2 and TRBJ2-3, with D possibly TRBD1 on 6 matching bases. Germline values: CDR1 SGHAT, CDR2 FQNNGV. The CDR3 length is 15 residues. Trimming left V 2 bases short and J 2 bases short, with 11 bases between.